Listed below are T cell receptor beta chains from one sample, sequenced in a study of blood T cell repertoires in COVID-19. Produced via immunoSEQ multiplex PCR; TCRdb's table is partial and in-frame only. The repertoire holds about 160,000 clones, with 88% as singletons. The sample taken for sequencing was PBMCs or T cells enriched from blood (not recorded which). The receptors were gathered from a woman in her forties or fifties who had recovered from COVID-19. Both conserved end residues are part of each CDR3.

>TRBV15
CATTLDRGNQPQHF
>TRBV12-3/TRBV12-4
CASSSGHLYEQYF
>TRBV18
CASSRDYNEQFF
>TRBV15
CATSPRLGLAGGNEQFF
>TRBV4-3
CASTRAGGPGEQFF
>TRBV4-1
CASSQDTGPWDAEQFF
>TRBV18
CASSPPIGYSTDTQYF
>TRBV27
CASSLRGYNYGYTF
>TRBV6-5
CASSYSGAKDEKLFF
>TRBV4-2
CASSQPGDRGQQFF
>TRBV4-1
CASSQTITVHEQYF
>TRBV21-1
CASSNLGVARTGELFF
>TRBV19
CASSIQTGTTNEKLFF
>TRBV30
CAWSVGVVTRYGYTF
>TRBV11-2
CASSLAGWETQYF
>TRBV2
CASSVGGQGSDPWF
>TRBV11-3
CASSLGDRGNTEAFF
>TRBV5-6
CASSLGARGKGYTF
>TRBV11-3
CASSLVADSYNEQFF
>TRBV20-1
CSASPGQGDQPQHF
>TRBV30
CAWSVTGGATNEKLFF
>TRBV29-1
CSVDMTSGGLYNEQFF
>TRBV4-2
CASSHPGQGAYEQYF
>TRBV6-5
CASSYGPQSGEQFF
>TRBV12-3/TRBV12-4
CASSPDREYGYTF
>TRBV3-1/TRBV3-2
CATPGQGNQPQHF